This T cell receptor (beta chain) was obtained from a study of glioma-infiltrating T cells. TCR alpha and beta CDR3 regions were amplified from RNA using iRepertoire nested multiplex PCR. Input was 100-400 ng of tissue mRNA or PBMC total RNA. Each CDR3 protein is one row after TCRdb ran MiXCR on the multiplex PCR reads. In the table there are about 190,000 distinct CDR3 sequences, around 32% of which are singletons. Overall study results and limits: Only very few CDR3 sequences appeared in both tissue and blood. Gliomas, especially low-grade, showed above-expected tissue-blood divergence; non-neoplastic patients showed below.

Germline values: CDR1 MNHEY, CDR2 SMNVEV (reference sequence). CDR3 size: 15 residues. V lost 0 bases to trimming and J lost 0 bases, with 6 bases between them. The sample holds many counts of this clonotype. Its antigen is not identified. Input material: glioma tissue, nonneoplastic brain tissue, or PBMCs (not recorded which). This TCR came from a human donor with low-grade glioma or glioblastoma, undergoing nonglioma brain surgery, or in good health (not recorded which). The chain carries TRBV27 and TRBJ1-3, with D unresolved. The CDR3 sequence: CASSLSGLSGNTIYF. Here the CDR3 DNA reads TGTGCCAGCAGTTTATCGGGCCTCTCTGGAAACACCATATATTTT.